The rows below give T cell receptor beta chains drawn from one sample of a study of cytomegalovirus exposure and HLA in healthy donors. Sequencing was performed with immunoSEQ multiplex PCR; in TCRdb, only in-frame clones are kept and a portion is missing. The repertoire holds about 120,000 clones, with 60% to 80% as singletons. Sample: PBMCs. Receptor source: a female donor in good health and CMV-seronegative. CDR3s include the opening cysteine and the closing phenylalanine or tryptophan. D genes are given only for firm matches. Expanded clones get a size class; other rows say once, few or many, or leave the size out.

J,V,D,size,DNA,CDR3
TRBJ1-2,TRBV19,NA,NA,TGTGCCAGTACCACGCCACAGGGCAGCTATGGCTACACCTTC,CASTTPQGSYGYTF
TRBJ2-2,TRBV28,TRBD2,NA,TGTGCCAGCAGTTTATGGAGCGGGAGAGCCGGGGAGCTGTTTTTT,CASSLWSGRAGELFF
TRBJ2-1,TRBV7-7,TRBD2,NA,TGTGCCAGCAGCCGAGGACTAGCGGCGTACAATGAGCAGTTCTTC,CASSRGLAAYNEQFF
TRBJ1-1,TRBV10-3,TRBD1,NA,TGTGCCATCAGTGGGACAGGGGGCTACATGGGAGCTTTCTTT,CAISGTGGYMGAFF
TRBJ1-1,TRBV5-6,TRBD1,NA,TGTGCCAGCAGCCGCAACAGGGGACGAACTGAAGCTTTCTTT,CASSRNRGRTEAFF
TRBJ2-5,TRBV5-1,TRBD2,NA,TGCGCCAGCAGCGCCCGGGAGGGCGGGACCCAGTACTTC,CASSAREGGTQYF
TRBJ1-3,TRBV7-3,NA,NA,TGTGCCAGCAGCTCATACTCAAGCTCTGGAAACACCATATATTTT,CASSSYSSSGNTIYF
TRBJ2-7,TRBV6-1,TRBD1,NA,TGTGCCAGCAGCCGTAAAGACAGGGGTAGTGAGCAGTACTTC,CASSRKDRGSEQYF
TRBJ2-1,TRBV19,NA,NA,TGTGCCAGTAGTATTCAGGTATACAATGAGCAGTTCTTC,CASSIQVYNEQFF
TRBJ1-2,TRBV25-1,NA,NA,TGTGCCAGCACCCAAGAACCCGGGGGGTTCTGGGGAAACTATGGCTACACCTTC,CASTQEPGGFWGNYGYTF
TRBJ1-4,TRBV4-1,NA,NA,TGCGCCAGCAGCCAAGAACAGGGCCGCGAAAAACTGTTTTTT,CASSQEQGREKLFF
TRBJ2-7,TRBV4-3,NA,NA,TGCGCCAGCAGCCTTTCACTCGAGGGAGGAGAGCAGTACTTC,CASSLSLEGGEQYF
TRBJ1-2,TRBV11-2,NA,NA,TGTGCCAGCAGCTTAGACGGACTGAGCTATGGCTACACCTTC,CASSLDGLSYGYTF
TRBJ1-4,TRBV5-1,NA,NA,TGCGCCAGCAGCTTGGGGCAGACTAATGAAAAACTGTTTTTT,CASSLGQTNEKLFF
TRBJ2-7,TRBV7-2,TRBD2,NA,TGTGCCAGCAGTCTGACTAGCGGGGGACAAGGGAAGCAGTACTTC,CASSLTSGGQGKQYF
TRBJ1-5,TRBV4-3,NA,NA,TGCGCCAGCAGCCAAGATAGGGGGAGCTACCAGCCCCAGCATTTT,CASSQDRGSYQPQHF
TRBJ1-2,TRBV6-5,TRBD1,NA,TGTGCCAGCAGGTCCCGGGACAGCCATGGCTACACCTTC,CASRSRDSHGYTF
TRBJ2-3,TRBV5-4,TRBD2,NA,TGTGCCAGCAGCCCCGGGACTAGCGGGAGGGGCACAGATACGCAGTATTTT,CASSPGTSGRGTDTQYF
TRBJ2-7,TRBV28,NA,NA,TGTGCCAGCACTACGGGAGCCTCCTACGAGCAGTACTTC,CASTTGASYEQYF
TRBJ2-7,TRBV28,TRBD1,once,TGTGCCAGCAGTTTATGGACAGGGGTCCACGAGCAGTACTTC,CASSLWTGVHEQYF
TRBJ1-2,TRBV28,NA,NA,TGTGCCAGCAGTTTCAGGGTCGCTAACTATGGCTACACCTTC,CASSFRVANYGYTF
TRBJ1-5,TRBV2,NA,NA,TGTGCCAGCAGTGACTCTGATGAGGGTCAGCCCCAGCATTTT,CASSDSDEGQPQHF
TRBJ2-3,TRBV7-3,NA,once,TGTGCCAGCAGCTTAACTGGGGCCGGTTGGGCAGATACGCAGTATTTT,CASSLTGAGWADTQYF
TRBJ1-1,TRBV28,NA,NA,TGTGCCAGCAGTTTATGGGAGGGGTCGATGAACACTGAAGCTTTCTTT,CASSLWEGSMNTEAFF
TRBJ2-2,TRBV9,TRBD2,NA,TGTGCCAGCAGCGTAGCTGGGACTAGCCCTCATCGATCGAACACCGGGGAGCTGTTTTTT,CASSVAGTSPHRSNTGELFF
TRBJ2-7,TRBV7-8,TRBD2,NA,TGTGCCAGCAGCGCTATCCTAAGCGGGAGTGCCGAGCAGTACTTC,CASSAILSGSAEQYF
TRBJ2-1,TRBV7-2,TRBD2,NA,TGTGCCAGCAGCAAGGGACTAGTCCCGGATGAGCAGTTCTTC,CASSKGLVPDEQFF
TRBJ1-2,TRBV7-2,TRBD1,few,TGTGCCAGCAGCTTACCGGGACAGGGGTATGGCTACACCTTC,CASSLPGQGYGYTF
TRBJ2-2,TRBV6-4,TRBD1,few,TGTGCCAGCAGTGACGGGACAGGGGACACCGGGGAGCTGTTTTTT,CASSDGTGDTGELFF
TRBJ1-4,TRBV28,TRBD1,few,TGTGCCAGCAGTTTCTTGACAGGGGGAGGTGAAAAACTGTTTTTT,CASSFLTGGGEKLFF
TRBJ2-2,TRBV15,NA,NA,TGTGCCACCAGCAGAGATCGGAAACTAGCAGTACGGACCGGGGAGCTGTTTTTT,CATSRDRKLAVRTGELFF
TRBJ2-5,TRBV6-5,NA,NA,TGTGCCAGCAGTTCTGGCTACCAAGAGACCCAGTACTTC,CASSSGYQETQYF
TRBJ2-7,TRBV11-2,NA,few,TGTGCCAGCAGCTCCTCAGTGGGAGATTCGTACGAGCAGTACTTC,CASSSSVGDSYEQYF
TRBJ1-1,TRBV19,TRBD1,NA,TGTGCCAGTAGGGGACAGGGGGCGCGGGGTGAAGCTTTCTTT,CASRGQGARGEAFF
TRBJ1-2,TRBV28,NA,NA,TGTGCCAGCAGTTCAGGGTTATTCCATTCCTATGGCTACACCTTC,CASSSGLFHSYGYTF
TRBJ1-1,TRBV5-1,NA,few,TGCGCCAGCAGCTTGGGAGGGTTGATCACTGAAGCTTTCTTT,CASSLGGLITEAFF
TRBJ1-1,TRBV5-4,NA,NA,TGTGCCAGCGGGGGGGCTGGGACTGAAGCTTTCTTT,CASGGAGTEAFF
TRBJ1-2,TRBV5-1,NA,few,TGCGCCAGCAGCTTGGTGCCAGGGAAAGATGGCTACACCTTC,CASSLVPGKDGYTF
TRBJ1-4,TRBV29-1,NA,NA,TGCAGCGTGAAACAGGATTTACGGGAAAAACTGTTTTTT,CSVKQDLREKLFF
TRBJ2-7,TRBV28,TRBD1,NA,TGTGCCAGCAGTTCCCAGACAGGGGCGACCTACGAGCAGTACTTC,CASSSQTGATYEQYF
TRBJ2-2,TRBV29-1,NA,once,TGCAGCGTTGAATCCAGCGCCGGGGAGCTGTTTTTT,CSVESSAGELFF
TRBJ2-3,TRBV5-1,TRBD1,NA,TGCGCCAGCAGCTCCAGGGGGCGCTCACAGGATACGCAGTATTTT,CASSSRGRSQDTQYF
TRBJ2-7,TRBV28,TRBD2,once,TGTGCCAGCAGTTTAATAGCGGGAGGGACTGGCGAGCAGTACTTC,CASSLIAGGTGEQYF
TRBJ1-3,TRBV29-1,NA,NA,TGCAGCGTCCTCCCGGGGGACTCTGGAAACACCATATATTTT,CSVLPGDSGNTIYF
TRBJ2-2,TRBV5-1,TRBD2,NA,TGCGCCAGCAGCTTGGGACTAGCTACCGGGGAGCTGTTTTTT,CASSLGLATGELFF
TRBJ2-5,TRBV7-6,TRBD2,NA,TGTGCCAGCAGCTTAGATATTGGGGAGGGAGAGACCCAGTACTTC,CASSLDIGEGETQYF
TRBJ2-2,TRBV28,TRBD1,NA,TGTGCCACCCGGACAGGGGACACCGGGGAGCTGTTTTTT,CATRTGDTGELFF
TRBJ2-7,TRBV29-1,TRBD1,NA,TGCAGCGTCCTGATTACAGGGGGCCCTCCCTACGAGCAGTACTTC,CSVLITGGPPYEQYF
TRBJ2-1,TRBV29-1,NA,NA,TGCAGCGTCGACGGGAAAGGAAGAAACAATGAGCAGTTCTTC,CSVDGKGRNNEQFF
TRBJ2-1,TRBV7-2,TRBD2,NA,TGTGCCAGCAGCCGACTAGCGGGAGTCAATGAGCAGTTCTTC,CASSRLAGVNEQFF
TRBJ2-1,TRBV9,TRBD2,NA,TGTGCCAGCAGCGTATTGGGACTAGCGGGCTACAATGAGCAGTTCTTC,CASSVLGLAGYNEQFF
TRBJ2-7,TRBV28,NA,NA,TGTGCCAGCAGTTTCGAGGGTCTCGAGCAGTACTTC,CASSFEGLEQYF
TRBJ2-1,TRBV19,TRBD1,few,TGTGCCAGTAGTGATCAGACAGGGCTGAATGAGCAGTTCTTC,CASSDQTGLNEQFF
TRBJ2-5,TRBV4-2,NA,few,TGTGCCAGCAAGGCTTCGCGGGAGACCCAGTACTTC,CASKASRETQYF
TRBJ1-5,TRBV5-5,NA,NA,TGTGCCAGCAGCCAAGGGGGATTATATTATCAGCCCCAGCATTTT,CASSQGGLYYQPQHF